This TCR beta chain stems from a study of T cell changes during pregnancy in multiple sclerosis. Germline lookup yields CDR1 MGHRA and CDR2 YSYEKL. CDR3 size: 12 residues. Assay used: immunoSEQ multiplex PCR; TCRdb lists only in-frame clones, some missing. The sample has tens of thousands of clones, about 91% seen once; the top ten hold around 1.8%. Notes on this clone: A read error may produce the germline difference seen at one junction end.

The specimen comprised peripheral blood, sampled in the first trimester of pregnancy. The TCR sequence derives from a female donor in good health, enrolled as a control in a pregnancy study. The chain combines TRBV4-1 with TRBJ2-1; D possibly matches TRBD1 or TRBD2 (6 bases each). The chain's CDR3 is CASSQDRRGQFF. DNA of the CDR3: TGCGCCAGCAGTCAAGACAGGCGGGGCCAATTCTTC.